This TCR beta chain is from a study of Ad26.COV2.S vaccination and SARS-CoV-2 variants. The study's findings and limits: Greater spike-specific TCR breadth was seen in vaccine recipients than in placebo recipients.

V was shortened by 4 bases and J by 3 bases, with 16 bases between the two germline ends. Germline values: CDR1 MDHEN, CDR2 SYDVKM. The CDR3 totals 16 residues. Comments on this clone: What it binds is not known.

TCRdb keeps only in-frame clones here, not all; method: immunoSEQ multiplex PCR. The data hold around 450,000 clones, with 80% to 90% observed a single time. Stated treatment: roughly 19 received Ad26.COV2.S at low or high dose, single or two shots; several received placebo; per-sample allocation not given. Each sample was drawn 63 days after the first injection (of vaccine or placebo). The chain employs TRBV28 and TRBJ2-1, with D possibly TRBD2 on 6 matching bases. The specimen was peripheral blood, collected in a trial of Ad26.COV2.S vaccine versus placebo. This clonotype was sampled from a person aged 18-60 years who received the Ad26.COV2.S COVID-19 vaccine or a placebo. CDR3 sequence (DNA): TGTGCCAGCAGTTCCCCCTCCGCGGGATACTACAATGAGCAGTTCTTC. Amino acid sequence: CASSSPSAGYYNEQFF. Full variable domain (rest looked up from reference TRBV28 and TRBJ2-1): DVKVTQSSRYLVKRTGEKVFLECVQDMDHENMFWYRQDPGLGLRLIYFSYDVKMKEKGDIPEGYSVSREKKERFSLILESASTNQTSMYLCASSSPSAGYYNEQFFGPGTRLTVL.